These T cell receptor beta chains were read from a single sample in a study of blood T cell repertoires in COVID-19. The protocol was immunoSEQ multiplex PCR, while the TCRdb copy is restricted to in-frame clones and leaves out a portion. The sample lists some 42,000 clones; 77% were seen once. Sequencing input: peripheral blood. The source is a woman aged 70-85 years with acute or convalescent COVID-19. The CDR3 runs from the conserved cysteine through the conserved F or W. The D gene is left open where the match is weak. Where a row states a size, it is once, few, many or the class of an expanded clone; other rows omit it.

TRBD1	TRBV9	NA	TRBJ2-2	TGTGCCAGCACCAGGACAGGGGCGAACACCGGGGAGCTGTTTTTT	CASTRTGANTGELFF
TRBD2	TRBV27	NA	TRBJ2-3	TGTGCCAGCAGTTTCACCCCGCCGAGGGTAGCGGGGGGCACAGATACGCAGTATTTT	CASSFTPPRVAGGTDTQYF
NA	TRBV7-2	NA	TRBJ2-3	TGTGCCAGCAGTTTGCTGCGGCGATCCACAGATACGCAGTATTTT	CASSLLRRSTDTQYF
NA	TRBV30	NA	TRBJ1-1	TGTGCCTGGAGTACAACCCGGGACAAGGAAGCTTTCTTT	CAWSTTRDKEAFF
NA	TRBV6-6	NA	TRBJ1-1	TGTGCCAGCACCCCGGGTGGGGGGGTTGACACTGAAGCTTTCTTT	CASTPGGGVDTEAFF
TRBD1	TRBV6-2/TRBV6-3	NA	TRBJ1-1	TGTGCCAGCAGTTACCCAACAGGGGGGGAAGCTTTCTTT	CASSYPTGGEAFF
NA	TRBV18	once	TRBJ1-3	TGTGCCAGCTCACCACCGGCAACAGGGCGAAATTCTGGAAACACCATATATTTT	CASSPPATGRNSGNTIYF
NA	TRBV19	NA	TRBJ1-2	TGTGCCAGTACCCCCCAGGTCGGGATGCGTTTCGACTATGGCTACACCTTC	CASTPQVGMRFDYGYTF
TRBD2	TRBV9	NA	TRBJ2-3	TGTGCCAGCAGCGTACAAGGGACTAGCGGGGGAAAGACAGATACGCAGTATTTT	CASSVQGTSGGKTDTQYF
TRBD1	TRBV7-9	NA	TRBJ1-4	TGTGCCACCGGACAGGGTGGTGAAAAACTGTTTTTT	CATGQGGEKLFF
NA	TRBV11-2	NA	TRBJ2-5	TGTGCCAGCAGCTTAGAAAACGGCGGGTACGAGACCCAGTACTTC	CASSLENGGYETQYF
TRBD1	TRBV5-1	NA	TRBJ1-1	TGCGCCAGCAGCCCTTCCGGGACAGGGGTACCCGGGGGAGCTTTCTTT	CASSPSGTGVPGGAFF
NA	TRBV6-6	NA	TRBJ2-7	TGTGCCGGATCTAACGGGAACGGAAACGAGCAGTACTTC	CAGSNGNGNEQYF
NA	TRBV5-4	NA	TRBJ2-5	TGTGCCAGCAGCTTATCTATAGGGGAAGAGACCCAGTACTTC	CASSLSIGEETQYF
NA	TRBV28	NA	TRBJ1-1	TGTGCCAGTCTTGGGAGTGAAGCTTTCTTT	CASLGSEAFF
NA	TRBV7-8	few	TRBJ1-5	TGTGCCAGCAGCTTAGCGCGAGTGTATAGCAATCAGCCCCAGCATTTT	CASSLARVYSNQPQHF
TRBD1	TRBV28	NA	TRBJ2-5	TGTGCCAGCAGTTCAATCTTCCGGGACAGAGAATGGGAGACCCAGTACTTC	CASSSIFRDREWETQYF
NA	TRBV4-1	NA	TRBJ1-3	TGCGCCAGCAGCTTCGGACAGAATCCTGGAAACACCATATATTTT	CASSFGQNPGNTIYF
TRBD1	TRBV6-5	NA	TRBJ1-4	TGTGCCAGCAGAGCCACAGGGGGAGATGAAAAACTGTTTTTT	CASRATGGDEKLFF
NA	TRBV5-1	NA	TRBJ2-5	TGCGCCAGCTCCCAGGGCCCCCAAGAGACCCAGTACTTC	CASSQGPQETQYF
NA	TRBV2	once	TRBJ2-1	TGTGCCAGCAGGTCAGGTAGCTCCTACAATGAGCAGTTCTTC	CASRSGSSYNEQFF
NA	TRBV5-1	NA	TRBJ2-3	TGCGCCAGCAGCGCGACACCTAGCACAGATACGCAGTATTTT	CASSATPSTDTQYF
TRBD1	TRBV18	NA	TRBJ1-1	TGTGCCAGCTCACAACCGGGACAGGGGTCTGAAGCTTTCTTT	CASSQPGQGSEAFF
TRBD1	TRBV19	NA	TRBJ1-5	TGTGCCAGTAGTCCGGGACAGGGTAGAGGGCCCCAGCATTTT	CASSPGQGRGPQHF
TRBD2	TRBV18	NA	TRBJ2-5	TGTGCCAGCTCACCACGAGCGGGAGGGGAGACCCAGTACTTC	CASSPRAGGETQYF
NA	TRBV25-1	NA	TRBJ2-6	TGTGCCAGCAGTTTTACAGGGTCTGGGGCCAACGTCCTGACTTTC	CASSFTGSGANVLTF
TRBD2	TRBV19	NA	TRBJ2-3	TGTGCCAGTAGCTCACCGACTACTAGCGGGACGTTTGCAGATACGCAGTATTTT	CASSSPTTSGTFADTQYF
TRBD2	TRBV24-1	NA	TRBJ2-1	TGTGCCACCAGTGGCCCCGGGACTAGCTCCTACAATGAGCAGTTCTTC	CATSGPGTSSYNEQFF
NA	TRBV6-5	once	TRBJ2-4	TGTGCCAGCAGCCAAGGACACTCGGGCAAAAACATTCAGTACTTC	CASSQGHSGKNIQYF
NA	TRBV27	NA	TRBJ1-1	TGTGCCAGCAGACAACAGGGTAACACTGAAGCTTTCTTT	CASRQQGNTEAFF
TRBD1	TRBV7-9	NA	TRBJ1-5	TGTGCCAGCAGCTTAGGACAGGGGGCCTTCAATCAGCCCCAGCATTTT	CASSLGQGAFNQPQHF
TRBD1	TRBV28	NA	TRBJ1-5	TGTGCCAGCCAGGGGGATTGGGATCAGCCCCAGCATTTT	CASQGDWDQPQHF
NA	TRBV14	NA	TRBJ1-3	TGTGCCAGCAGCCAAGGGGGGCGAAACACCATATATTTT	CASSQGGRNTIYF
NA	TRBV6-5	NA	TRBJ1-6	TGTGCCAGCACCCCAGGGCCAGAATCACCCCTCCACTTT	CASTPGPESPLHF
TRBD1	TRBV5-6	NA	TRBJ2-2	TGTGCCAGCAGCTTCCGGACAGGCAGCTTGAACACCGGGGAGCTGTTTTTT	CASSFRTGSLNTGELFF
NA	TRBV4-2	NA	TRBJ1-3	TGTGCCAGCAGCCAAGATGGGGGAGGTGTCAGCTCTGGAAACACCATATATTTT	CASSQDGGGVSSGNTIYF
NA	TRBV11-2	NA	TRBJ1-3	TGTGCCAGCAGCTTAGACAGTGAACCTTCTGGAAACACCATATATTTT	CASSLDSEPSGNTIYF
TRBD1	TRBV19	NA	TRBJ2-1	TGTGCCAGTAGCGTGACAGGGGGTTTGGGTGAGCAGTTCTTC	CASSVTGGLGEQFF
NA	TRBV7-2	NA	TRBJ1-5	TGTGCCAGCAGCCCTCAGGGTTCCAGGCAGCCCCAGCATTTT	CASSPQGSRQPQHF
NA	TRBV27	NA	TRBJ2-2	TGTGCCAGCACCTCGAGTACAGGGATCAACACCGGGGAGCTGTTTTTT	CASTSSTGINTGELFF
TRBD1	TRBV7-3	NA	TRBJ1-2	TGTGCCAGCAGCCTCGGGGACAGACCTAACTATGGCTACACCTTC	CASSLGDRPNYGYTF
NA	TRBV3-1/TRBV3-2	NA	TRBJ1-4	TGTGCCAGCAGCCAACCGACTAATGAAAAACTGTTTTTT	CASSQPTNEKLFF
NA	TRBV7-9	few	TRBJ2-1	TGTGCCAGCAGCTTAGACGGCGGCGTTACTCTTGCCTACAATGAGCAGTTCTTC	CASSLDGGVTLAYNEQFF
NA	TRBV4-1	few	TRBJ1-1	TGCGCCAGCAGCCATACTTGGGGAGAGAACACTGAAGCTTTCTTT	CASSHTWGENTEAFF
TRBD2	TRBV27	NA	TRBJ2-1	TGTGCCAGCAGGCACGGGGGCGGGGGGTACAATGAGCAGTTCTTC	CASRHGGGGYNEQFF
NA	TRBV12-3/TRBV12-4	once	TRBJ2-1	TGTGCCAGCAGGGAGACCCCAAATGGTGAGCAGTTCTTC	CASRETPNGEQFF
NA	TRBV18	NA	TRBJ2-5	TGTGCCAGCTCACCTGGGCAGTTCCAAGAGACCCAGTACTTC	CASSPGQFQETQYF
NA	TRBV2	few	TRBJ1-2	TGTGCCAGCAGTGAATCAGGACACCGATATGGCTACACCTTC	CASSESGHRYGYTF
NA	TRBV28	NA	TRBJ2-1	TGTGCCAGCAGTTTGTCAGGAGGGGAGCAGTTCTTC	CASSLSGGEQFF
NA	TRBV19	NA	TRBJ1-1	TGTGCCAGTAAAGGCGCCAGGGTCATGAACACTGAAGCTTTCTTT	CASKGARVMNTEAFF
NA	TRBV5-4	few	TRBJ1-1	TGTGCCAGCAGGGTGGGGACAACGAACACTGAAGCTTTCTTT	CASRVGTTNTEAFF
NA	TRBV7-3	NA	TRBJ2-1	TGTGCCAGCAGCTTAGTAGTAGGGGACAACAATGAGCAGTTCTTC	CASSLVVGDNNEQFF
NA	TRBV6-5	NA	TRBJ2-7	TGTGCCAGCAGTTCAATACAGGGTCCCTACGAGCAGTACTTC	CASSSIQGPYEQYF
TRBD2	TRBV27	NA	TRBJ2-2	TGTGCCAGCAGTTTCTGGGGGGGGAAACGGGGCAACACCGGGGAGCTGTTTTTT	CASSFWGGKRGNTGELFF
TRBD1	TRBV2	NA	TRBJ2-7	TGTGCCAGCAATTCCCCCGGGACAGACTACGAGCAGTACTTC	CASNSPGTDYEQYF
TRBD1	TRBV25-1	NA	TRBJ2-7	TGTGCCAGCAGTGAAAAAGGGACAGGGGGCTACGAGCAGTACTTC	CASSEKGTGGYEQYF
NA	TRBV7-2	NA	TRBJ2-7	TGTGCCAGCAGCCCCAGTAGGGGCTTAGAGCAGTACTTC	CASSPSRGLEQYF
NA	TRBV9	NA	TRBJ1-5	TGTGCCAGCAGCTTACACGGGGGGAGCAATCAGCCCCAGCATTTT	CASSLHGGSNQPQHF
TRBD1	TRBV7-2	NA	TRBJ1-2	TGTGCCAGCAGTCTTCAGGGGGGTTCGTATGGCTACACCTTC	CASSLQGGSYGYTF